The entry that follows covers one T cell receptor beta chain sequence. The table lists this clone with a count of one. The target of this receptor is not known. Qualities for individual bases were not recorded, and no much larger clone is one base off. This entry belongs to a study of blood T cell repertoires in COVID-19 (dated by TCRdb to 2020 to 2021). With respect to the entire study: The collaborator samples originated in the United States, Italy and Spain and spanned the acute and convalescent phases of COVID-19. The material from the prospective study consisted of cDNA or gDNA derived from T cells, B-cell-depleted T cells, or PBMCs. The dataset comprised deeply sampled blood TCRbeta repertoires from subjects exposed to, actively infected with, or recovered from COVID-19. Where HLA class I and class II types were available, the types were taken from metadata supplied by the sample provider, not from assay-based typing. Samples were obtained from the ongoing ImmuneRACE study (first 160 participants) and from roughly 1,300 subjects provided by 6 global collaborators. Nearly every sample came with metadata listing a de-identified subject ID, COVID-19 status, age in years and sex. A freely available public database, intended as a resource for researchers studying the immune response to SARS-CoV-2, is where the repertoires were released. Broad study findings and their caveats: The quantity of clinical and demographic metadata differed by source and by participant and was supplied without curation.

TCRbeta CDR3 regions were amplified from genomic DNA using the immunoSEQ Assay, a bias-controlled multiplex PCR. Processing in the source paper ran as follows. Within the assay, amplification of reference gene primers was used to estimate how many nucleated cells each sample contained. Sequence reads were collapsed and filtered to measure the absolute abundance of every unique TCRbeta CDR3 rearrangement. Productive Simpson clonality was computed per sample as the square root of Simpson's diversity index over productive rearrangements. TCRdb took this table from immuneACCESS and kept in-frame rearrangements with V and J called. Such tables lack part of the clones; where checked against another copy, unresolved V genes explain under half of the gap, and the rest is unexplained. V and J calls and clone size are copied from that table; D and trimming were computed from the DNA. This sample comprises some 120,000 clones, 85% to 90% of them detected only once. The biggest ten clones account for approximately 1.5% of the sample.

Including cysteine and phenylalanine, the CDR3 has 15 amino acids. Only CDR3 DNA remains: 45 bases, in frame from the first base. From a lookup of the germline V gene, CDR1 and CDR2 are MNHEY and SVGEGT. After removal of 2 bases from V and 7 bases from J, the junction retains 8 bases not matched to a gene. Whole blood was collected in K2EDTA tubes by collaborating institutions according to the institutions' own protocols. Collaborator samples were shipped for TCRbeta analysis as frozen whole blood, isolated PBMCs, or DNA extracted from either sample type. Input material: peripheral blood. This TCR was recovered from a human donor in a cohort sampled during active COVID-19. The V gene is TRBV6-2 or TRBV6-3 and the J gene is TRBJ2-7, and TRBD2 aligns with 10 junction nucleotides. In nucleotide form, the sequence is TGTGCCAGCAGTTACAAGCTAGCGGGAGTCGAGGAGCAGTACTTC. It translates as CASSYKLAGVEEQYF.